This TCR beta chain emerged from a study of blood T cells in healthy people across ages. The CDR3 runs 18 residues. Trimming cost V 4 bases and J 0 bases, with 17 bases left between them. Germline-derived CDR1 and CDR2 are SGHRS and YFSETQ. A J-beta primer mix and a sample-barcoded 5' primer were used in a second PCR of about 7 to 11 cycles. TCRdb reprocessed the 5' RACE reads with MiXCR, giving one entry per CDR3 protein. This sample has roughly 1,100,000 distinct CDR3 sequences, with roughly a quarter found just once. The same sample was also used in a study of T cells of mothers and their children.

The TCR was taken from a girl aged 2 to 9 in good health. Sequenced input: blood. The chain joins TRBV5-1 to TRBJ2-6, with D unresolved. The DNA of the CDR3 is TGCGCCAGCAGCCATAAACCGGTCACCTACTCTGGGGCCAACGTCCTGACTTTC. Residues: CASSHKPVTYSGANVLTF.